This T cell receptor (beta chain) was sequenced during a study of type 1 regulatory T cells. Study in general: This in vitro CD4 product, T-allo10, is enriched for Tr1 cells and alloantigen-specific.

T-allo10 cells from the graft donor were described as anergic, host-alloantigen-specific, and alloantigen-specific suppressors. TCRdb analysed the reads with MiXCR anew, one entry per CDR3 protein. The repertoire holds 60,000 to 80,000 distinct CDR3 sequences, with 50% to 70% as singletons. V was pared by 6 bases and J by 3 bases, with 30 bases between. The length of the CDR3 is 19 residues. Germline loops: CDR1 SGHTA, CDR2 FQGNSA. This clonotype was observed a handful of times. Its antigen remains unidentified. Sequencing was carried out using cultured T cells, either the whole culture or a sorted T cell fraction (not recorded which). Noted subset: Tr1-enriched cell product generated in vitro against host alloantigens. The chain carries TRBV7-2 and TRBJ2-7; D possibly corresponds to TRBD2 (5 bases). This TCR was recovered from a human donor in good health. This CDR3 reads CASRYYGSSVLVTNYEQYF. The CDR3 DNA reads as TGTGCCAGCAGATATTATGGGAGCAGTGTTCTGGTCACAAACTACGAGCAGTACTTC.